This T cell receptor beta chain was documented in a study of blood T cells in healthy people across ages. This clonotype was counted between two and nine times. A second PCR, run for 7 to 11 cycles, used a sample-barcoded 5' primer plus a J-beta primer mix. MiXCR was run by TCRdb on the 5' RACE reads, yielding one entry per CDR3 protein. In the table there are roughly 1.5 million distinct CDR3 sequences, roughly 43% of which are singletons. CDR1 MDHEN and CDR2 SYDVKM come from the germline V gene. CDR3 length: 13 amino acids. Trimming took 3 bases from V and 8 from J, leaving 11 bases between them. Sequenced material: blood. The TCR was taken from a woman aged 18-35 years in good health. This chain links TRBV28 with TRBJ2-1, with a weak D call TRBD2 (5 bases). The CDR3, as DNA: TGTGCCAGCAGTTTCCGGGATAATGATGAGCAGTTCTTC. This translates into CASSFRDNDEQFF.